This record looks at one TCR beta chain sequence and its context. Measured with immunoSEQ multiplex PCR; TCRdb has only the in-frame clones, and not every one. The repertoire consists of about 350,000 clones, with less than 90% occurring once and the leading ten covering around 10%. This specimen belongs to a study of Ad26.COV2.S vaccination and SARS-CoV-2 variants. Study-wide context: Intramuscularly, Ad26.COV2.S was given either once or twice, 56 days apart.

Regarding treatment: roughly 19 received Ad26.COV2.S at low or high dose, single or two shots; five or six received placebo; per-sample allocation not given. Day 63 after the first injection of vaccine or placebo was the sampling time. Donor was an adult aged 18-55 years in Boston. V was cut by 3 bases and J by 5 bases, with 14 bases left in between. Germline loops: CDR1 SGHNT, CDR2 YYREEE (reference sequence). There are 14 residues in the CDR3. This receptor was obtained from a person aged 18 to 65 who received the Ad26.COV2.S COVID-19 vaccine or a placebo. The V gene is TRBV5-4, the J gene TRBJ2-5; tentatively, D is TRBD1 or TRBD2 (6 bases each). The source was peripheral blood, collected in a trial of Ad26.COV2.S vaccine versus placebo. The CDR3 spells CASSSSGAGETQYF. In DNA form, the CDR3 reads TGTGCCAGCAGCTCCTCGGGGGCGGGGGAGACCCAGTACTTC.